One sample yielded the 30 T cell receptor beta chains listed below, sequenced in a study of blood T cell repertoires in COVID-19. Sequencing used immunoSEQ multiplex PCR; TCRdb keeps in-frame clones, though not all of them. The table has about 43,000 clones, about 90% seen once. Material for sequencing was peripheral blood. These receptor sequences come from a human donor in a cohort sampled during active COVID-19.

The V gene is TRBV9, the J gene TRBJ1-2, with a possible D match to TRBD1 (5 bases). The CDR3 totals 16 residues. Trimming left V 0 bases short and J 3 bases short, with 15 bases between. Germline assignment: CDR1 SGDLS and CDR2 YYNGEE. The CDR3 spells CASSVDGWQGDYGYTF. The CDR3, as DNA: TGTGCCAGCAGCGTAGATGGGTGGCAGGGTGACTATGGCTACACCTTC.

The CDR3 DNA reads TGCGCCAGCAGCCAATTCCCCCCGCCGGGACTAGACTCCTACGAGCAGTACTTC. Translated, it gives CASSQFPPPGLDSYEQYF. This sequence joins TRBV4-1 and TRBJ2-7; 8 bases map to TRBD2. V shed 2 bases and J 0 bases; nucleotides not matched to a gene: 12. Germline CDR1 is MGHRA and CDR2 is YSYEKL. This CDR3 is 18 amino acids long.

V is TRBV3-1 (or the pseudogene TRBV3-2) and J is TRBJ2-5; D not certain. This CDR3 has 14 residues. V lost 2 bases, J lost 4 bases, and 11 bases lay in between. The germline V gene encodes CDR1 LGHDT and CDR2 YNNKEL (reference sequence). Here the CDR3 reads CASSQSWARETQYF. The CDR3 region has the DNA TGTGCCAGCAGCCAATCATGGGCAAGAGAGACCCAGTACTTC.

V usage is TRBV9 and J usage is TRBJ2-5; 7 bases match TRBD2. CDR1 is SGDLS, CDR2 YYNGEE, per germline. The CDR3 covers 14 residues. V was pared by 2 bases and J by 2 bases, with 3 bases of the junction left unmatched. The CDR3 DNA sequence: TGTGCCAGCAGCGTCGGGACTACACAAGAGACCCAGTACTTC. Residues: CASSVGTTQETQYF.

In its sample, this clone was seen once. In DNA form, the CDR3 reads TGCAGCGTTGACGCGAGCAGCGGTGTTTCCTACAATGAGCAGTTCTTC. This gives the protein CSVDASSGVSYNEQFF. The rearrangement joins TRBV29-1 to TRBJ2-1, with a possible D match to TRBD2 (5 bases). V was trimmed by 3 bases and J by 1 base, leaving 16 bases between them. CDR1 SQVTM and CDR2 ANQGSEA come from the germline V gene. The CDR3 sequence is 16 residues long.

The genes are TRBV7-9 and TRBJ2-1; D is unresolved. This CDR3 region has 11 residues. V shed 4 bases and J shed 5 bases, with 3 bases lying between them. Germline CDR1 SEHNR, CDR2 FQNEAQ (reference sequence). CDR3: CASSSNNEQFF. DNA of the CDR3: TGTGCCAGCAGCTCAAACAATGAGCAGTTCTTC.

The rearrangement links TRBV27 to TRBJ2-3; no definite D call. In germline, CDR1 is MNHEY, CDR2 SMNVEV (reference sequence). Trimming cost V 5 bases and J 2 bases, with 5 bases left between them. This CDR3 comprises 12 residues. CDR3 sequence reads: CASSNYTDTQYF. The DNA of the CDR3 is TGTGCCAGCAGTAACTACACAGATACGCAGTATTTT.

This chain uses TRBV5-5 with TRBJ2-3; TRBD2 matches 15 bases. CDR1 and CDR2 from the germline V gene are SGHKS and YYEKEE (reference sequence). The CDR3 is 18 amino acids. V shed 4 bases, J shed 2 bases, and the junction held 8 bases outside the gene matches. CDR3: CASSGLAGGEKITDTQYF. The CDR3 coding sequence is TGTGCCAGCAGCGGACTAGCGGGAGGGGAGAAAATCACAGATACGCAGTATTTT.

CDR3 region: CASSVGGRISTGELFF. Here the CDR3 DNA reads TGTGCCAGCAGCGTGGGCGGGAGGATTTCCACCGGGGAGCTGTTTTTT. The rearrangement uses TRBV9 and TRBJ2-2, with 8 bases aligning to TRBD2. CDR1 is SGDLS, CDR2 YYNGEE, per germline. CDR3 length equals 16 residues. J gave up 4 bases and V 2 bases, and 7 bases lay outside the gene matches.

This CDR3 reads CASSMRTSADTQYF. CDR3 bases: TGTGCCAGTAGTATGAGGACTAGCGCAGATACGCAGTATTTT. J is TRBJ2-3 and V is TRBV19; 9 positions agree with TRBD2. The ends lost 3 bases at V and 4 bases at J; junction bases unmatched: 2. This CDR3 comprises 14 residues. Germline CDR1 and CDR2: LNHDA and SQIVND (reference sequence).

This clone was seen more than once but under ten times. V gene TRBV10-2 combines with J gene TRBJ2-7; TRBD1 might be the D (6 bases). V dropped 8 bases and J dropped 2 bases, with 13 bases sitting between them. This CDR3 comprises 13 residues. Germline V gives CDR1 WSHSY, CDR2 SAAADI. CDR3 in amino acids: CASGLGQTYEQYF. In DNA, the CDR3 is TGCGCCAGCGGCCTCGGACAGACCTACGAGCAGTACTTC.

The chain uses TRBV6-5 and TRBJ1-4, with D possibly TRBD1 on 5 matching bases. Germline V gives CDR1 MNHEY, CDR2 SVGAGI. CDR3 length equals 15 residues. Trimming removed 0 bases from V and 8 bases from J, with 13 bases in between. The CDR3: CASSYSGRDYEKLFF. In DNA, the CDR3 is TGTGCCAGCAGTTACTCAGGCCGGGACTACGAAAAACTGTTTTTT.

The gene calls are TRBV7-2 and TRBJ2-5, with 15 positions matching TRBD2. This CDR3 region has 16 residues. Per germline, CDR1 SGHTA and CDR2 FQGNSA. The V and J ends lost 5 bases and 3 bases, in that order; junction bases with no gene match: 4. The CDR3 bases are TGTGCCAGCAGCCGGACTAGCGGGAGGGGCGAAGAGACCCAGTACTTC. Encoded protein: CASSRTSGRGEETQYF. The full variable domain, rest sourced from reference TRBV7-2 and TRBJ2-5, is GAGVSQSPSNKVTEKGKDVELRCDPISGHTALYWYRQSLGQGLEFLIYFQGNSAPDKSGLPSDRFSAERTGGSVSTLTIQRTQQEDSAVYLCASSRTSGRGEETQYFGPGTRLLVL.

The V gene is TRBV28, the J gene TRBJ2-3, with TRBD2 matching over 9 bases. This CDR3 comprises 16 residues. V gave up 1 base and J gave up 2 bases; unmatched junction bases: 4. The germline gives CDR1 MDHEN, CDR2 SYDVKM. The CDR3, as DNA: TGTGCCAGCAGTTTATTAGGCGGGAGGGACACAGATACGCAGTATTTT. It specifies CASSLLGGRDTDTQYF.

This sequence joins TRBV5-4 and TRBJ2-7, with 12 bases lining up with TRBD2. V lost 1 base to trimming and J lost 5 bases; unmatched junction nucleotides: 7. The CDR3 covers 16 residues. The germline V gene encodes CDR1 SGHNT and CDR2 YYREEE (reference sequence). The CDR3 here is CASSLRRLAGADEQYF. The CDR3 DNA reads as TGTGCCAGCAGCTTGCGGAGACTAGCGGGAGCGGACGAGCAGTACTTC.

The chain recombines TRBV28 with TRBJ1-2, with D possibly being TRBD1 (5 bases). The germline CDR1 and CDR2 sequences are MDHEN and SYDVKM. Trimming took 5 bases from V and 3 from J, leaving 19 bases between them. The CDR3 extends over 16 amino acids. The CDR3 coding sequence is TGTGCCAGCAGTCCTCTTACCGTGGGGCTCCACTATGGCTACACCTTC. Amino acids: CASSPLTVGLHYGYTF.

The chain uses TRBV5-1 and TRBJ1-1; TRBD1 might be the D (5 bases). The CDR3 length is 14 residues. Germline V gene sequence: CDR1 SGHRS, CDR2 YFSETQ. Trimming pared 1 base from V and 2 bases from J, leaving 9 bases between. The CDR3 bases are TGCGCCAGCAGCTTGCAGGGAGGCAACACTGAAGCTTTCTTT. Its protein product is CASSLQGGNTEAFF.

The chain recombines TRBV27 with TRBJ2-1; 8 bases align to TRBD1. Losses at the gene ends were 8 bases for V and 14 bases for J; bases not matched to a gene: 11. Germline values: CDR1 MNHEY, CDR2 SMNVEV (reference sequence). The length of the CDR3 is 12 residues. The CDR3 here is CASGSGGRSEFF. The DNA for the CDR3 is TGTGCCAGCGGCTCAGGGGGCCGTTCGGAGTTCTTC.

CDR3 DNA: TGTGCCAGCAGCGCAACCCAGGGGACCTACGAGCAGTACTTC. Protein sequence: CASSATQGTYEQYF. This chain links TRBV11-2 with TRBJ2-7; D is possibly TRBD1 (6 bases). Trimming took off 5 bases at V and 2 bases at J, with 13 bases between the two ends. Germline V lookup: CDR1 SGHAT, CDR2 FQNNGV. The CDR3 runs to 14 residues.

This sequence joins TRBV7-2 and TRBJ2-2, with 7 bases fitting TRBD1. With 5 bases clipped from V and 4 bases from J, the junction kept 4 bases outside the gene matches. The CDR3 spans 14 residues. Germline loops: CDR1 SGHTA, CDR2 FQGNSA. DNA for the CDR3: TGTGCCAGCAGCAAAAACAGGGGCACCGGGGAGCTGTTTTTT. It specifies CASSKNRGTGELFF.

The CDR3 sequence: CASSRQGGYNQPQHF. The CDR3 bases are TGTGCCAGTAGCAGACAGGGGGGATACAATCAGCCCCAGCATTTT. J is TRBJ1-5 and V is TRBV19; TRBD1 aligns across 9 bases. The CDR3 loop spans 15 amino acids. Trimming removed 6 bases from V and 3 bases from J; junction bases left unmatched: 6. CDR1 is LNHDA, CDR2 SQIVND, per germline (reference sequence). Based on the CDR3 plus reference TRBV19 and TRBJ1-5, the full variable domain is DGGITQSPKYLFRKEGQNVTLSCEQNLNHDAMYWYRQDPGQGLRLIYYSQIVNDFQKGDIAEGYSVSREKKESFPLTVTSAQKNPTAFYLCASSRQGGYNQPQHFGDGTRLSIL.

The V gene is TRBV7-9, the J gene TRBJ2-5, with 8 bases aligning to TRBD2. Germline-derived CDR1 and CDR2 are SEHNR and FQNEAQ (reference sequence). The CDR3 has 15 residues. The trim removed 8 bases at V and 5 bases at J, leaving 13 bases unmatched. CDR3 residues: CASGLTSGRRETQYF. CDR3 DNA: TGTGCCAGCGGTTTGACCAGCGGGAGACGGGAGACCCAGTACTTC.

This clone occurred once. J is TRBJ2-7 and V is TRBV7-2; the match to TRBD2 covers 10 bases. The CDR3 has 15 residues. Per the germline V gene, CDR1 is SGHTA and CDR2 is FQGNSA. After removal of 5 bases from V and 4 bases from J, the junction contained 8 bases not matched to a gene. The CDR3 DNA reads TGTGCCAGCAGCCCCAATAGCGGGAGGTTTTACGAGCAGTACTTC. Protein: CASSPNSGRFYEQYF.

The chain is built from TRBV28 and TRBJ2-3; tentative D call: TRBD2 (6 bases). V was pared by 11 bases and J by 0 bases, with 15 bases between. The CDR3 contains 14 residues. Germline V gene lookup returns CDR1 MDHEN and CDR2 SYDVKM. The CDR3 region is CASEGSLSTDTQYF. CDR3 bases: TGTGCCTCGGAGGGGTCACTTAGCACAGATACGCAGTATTTT. Based on the CDR3 plus reference TRBV28 and TRBJ2-3, the full variable domain is DVKVTQSSRYLVKRTGEKVFLECVQDMDHENMFWYRQDPGLGLRLIYFSYDVKMKEKGDIPEGYSVSREKKERFSLILESASTNQTSMYLCASEGSLSTDTQYFGPGTRLTVL.

This clone was detected only once. This rearrangement joins TRBV2 to TRBJ2-5; D uncertain. The CDR3 covers 13 residues. CDR1 and CDR2 from the germline V gene are SNHLY and FYNNEI. V was clipped by 9 bases and J by 2 bases, with 13 bases between them. CDR3 protein: CASTEQRQETQYF. The DNA for the CDR3 is TGTGCCAGTACGGAGCAGAGACAAGAGACCCAGTACTTC.

The chain carries TRBV3-1 (or the pseudogene TRBV3-2) and TRBJ2-2, with D possibly being TRBD1 (5 bases). Germline CDR1 and CDR2: LGHDT and YNNKEL (reference sequence). CDR3 length: 13 amino acids. With 1 base removed from V and 6 bases from J, the gap between germline ends came to 6 bases. The CDR3, as DNA: TGTGCCAGCAGCCAAGGCAGGGCCGGGGAGCTGTTTTTT. Residues: CASSQGRAGELFF.

The V gene is TRBV5-1, the J gene TRBJ2-5; no firm D call. CDR1 and CDR2 (germline): SGHRS, YFSETQ. CDR3 length equals 11 residues. Trimming removed 4 bases from V and 3 bases from J, with 4 bases in between. The CDR3 protein is CASSLEETQYF. The DNA of the CDR3 is TGCGCCAGCAGCCTCGAAGAGACCCAGTACTTC. The full variable domain, its missing parts supplied by reference TRBV5-1 and TRBJ2-5, is KAGVTQTPRYLIKTRGQQVTLSCSPISGHRSVSWYQQTPGQGLQFLFEYFSETQRNKGNFPGRFSGRQFSNSRSEMNVSTLELGDSALYLCASSLEETQYFGPGTRLLVL.

The V call is TRBV11-1, the J call TRBJ2-3; D is ambiguous. This CDR3 has 15 amino acids. CDR1 SGHAT and CDR2 FQDESV come from the germline V gene (reference sequence). V was clipped by 5 bases and J by 0 bases, with 12 bases between them. CDR3 nucleotide sequence: TGTGCCAGCAGCCAGCCGGGTGCTAGCACAGATACGCAGTATTTT. This gives the protein CASSQPGASTDTQYF. Full variable domain (outside the CDR3, taken from reference TRBV11-1 and TRBJ2-3): EAEVAQSPRYKITEKSQAVAFWCDPISGHATLYWYRQILGQGPELLVQFQDESVVDDSQLPKDRFSAERLKGVDSTLKIQPAELGDSAMYLCASSQPGASTDTQYFGPGTRLTVL.

The chain links TRBV7-9 to TRBJ2-3; 8 positions match TRBD2. Losses at the gene ends were 0 bases for V and 5 bases for J; bases not matched to a gene: 10. This CDR3 is 17 amino acids long. The V gene's germline CDR1 is SEHNR and CDR2 FQNEAQ (reference sequence). The CDR3 coding sequence is TGTGCCAGCAGCTTAGCGACTTCGGGAGGGCCGGGAGATACGCAGTATTTT. It specifies CASSLATSGGPGDTQYF. Full variable domain (remainder filled in from reference TRBV7-9 and TRBJ2-3): DTGVSQNPRHKITKRGQNVTFRCDPISEHNRLYWYRQTLGQGPEFLTYFQNEAQLEKSRLLSDRFSAERPKGSFSTLEIQRTEQGDSAMYLCASSLATSGGPGDTQYFGPGTRLTVL.

The CDR3 coding sequence is TGTGCCAGCAGCCCAGGGACTAGCACAGATACGCAGTATTTT. Its translation is CASSPGTSTDTQYF. The V call is TRBV7-3, the J call TRBJ2-3, with a weak D call TRBD2 (6 bases). This CDR3 has 14 residues. Germline V gene lookup returns CDR1 SGHTA and CDR2 FQGTGA. The germline V and J ends were trimmed by 5 bases and 0 bases, with 9 bases remaining between them.